Below are 22 T cell receptor beta chains sequenced from a single sample in a study of T cells in Graves' hyperthyroidism and ophthalmopathy. Researchers amplified the TCR beta CDR3 regions from RNA transcripts. HTBI primers were the set used in a first-round RT-PCR of the TCR CDR3. Each CDR3 protein gets one entry after TCRdb re-called the multiplex PCR reads with MiXCR. The table includes about 560,000 distinct CDR3 sequences, 13% to 15% detected once. Sequenced input: blood. Receptors originate from a woman between 35 and 50 years old with Graves' hyperthyroidism.

In this sample, this clonotype turned up many times. DNA of the CDR3: TGTGCCAGCAGCCCCCTGGACAGGGGAGGCGGGGAGCTGTTTTTT. Protein sequence: CASSPLDRGGGELFF. The rearrangement uses TRBV3-1 and TRBJ2-2, with 9 positions matching TRBD1. This CDR3 spans 15 amino acids. CDR1 is LGHDT and CDR2 is YNNKEL in the germline V gene (reference sequence). V was clipped by 4 bases and J by 7 bases; unmatched bases: 7.

There are a few counts of this clonotype. One base away lies a much larger clone, so this may be a sequencing read error. The chain uses TRBV6-1 and TRBJ2-1; TRBD1 matches 11 bases. Germline lookup yields CDR1 MNHNS and CDR2 SASEGT. This CDR3 spans 14 amino acids. The CDR3 region is CAGSGDRGLNEQFF. As DNA, the CDR3 is TGTGCCGGCAGCGGGGACAGGGGGTTGAATGAGCAGTTCTTC.

The sample holds a few counts of this clonotype. The chain combines TRBV20-1 with TRBJ2-7, with D maybe TRBD1 (6 bases). Germline CDR1 DFQATT, CDR2 SNEGSKA (reference sequence). CDR3 length: 16 residues. The germline V and J ends were trimmed by 3 bases and 4 bases, with 22 bases remaining between them. This CDR3 reads CSARAPDSGTLYEQYF. The CDR3 coding sequence is TGCAGTGCTAGGGCCCCTGATTCCGGGACACTGTACGAGCAGTACTTC.

V gene TRBV19 combines with J gene TRBJ1-1; 10 nucleotides line up with TRBD1. Per germline, CDR1 LNHDA and CDR2 SQIVND (reference sequence). J was trimmed by 4 bases and V by 6 bases; bases with no gene match: 5. CDR3 length: 14 residues. CDR3 sequence: CASRKTGGSTEAFF. CDR3 coding DNA: TGTGCCAGTAGAAAGACAGGGGGCAGCACTGAAGCTTTCTTT.

This clonotype was counted at least ten times. This chain links TRBV12-3 or TRBV12-4 with TRBJ1-5, with D hard to call. The CDR3 has 12 amino acids. V lost 5 bases and J 3 bases, leaving 5 bases between the germline ends. The CDR3 coding sequence is TGTGCCAGCAGTGCGCTCAATCAGCCCCAGCATTTT. Its translation: CASSALNQPQHF.

With respect to this clonotype: At one end the junction does not follow the germline gene, possibly because of a read error. V usage is TRBV5-1 and J usage is TRBJ2-6; 8 nucleotides align to TRBD1. The CDR3 runs to 19 residues. CDR1 is SGHRS and CDR2 is YFSETQ in the germline V gene. CDR3 amino acids: CANSLTGVDLSSGANVLTF. DNA of the CDR3: TGCGCCAACAGCTTGACAGGGGTTGACCTTAGCTCTGGGGCCAACGTCCTGACTTTC.

This clonotype was recorded at least ten times. This sequence joins TRBV3-1 and TRBJ1-1; D not certain. Germline lookup yields CDR1 LGHDT and CDR2 YNNKEL (reference sequence). The CDR3 extends over 14 amino acids. The germline V and J ends were trimmed by 4 bases and 0 bases, with 9 bases remaining between them. The CDR3 loop reads CASSRGVLNTEAFF. Here the CDR3 DNA reads TGTGCCAGCAGCCGAGGAGTTTTGAACACTGAAGCTTTCTTT. Combining the CDR3 with reference TRBV3-1 and TRBJ1-1 gives the whole variable domain DTAVSQTPKYLVTQMGNDKSIKCEQNLGHDTMYWYKQDSKKFLKIMFSYNNKELIINETVPNRFSPKSPDKAHLNLHINSLELGDSAVYFCASSRGVLNTEAFFGQGTRLTVV.

This clonotype was detected a few times. The chain uses TRBV20-1 and TRBJ1-1, with no clear D. The length of the CDR3 is 16 residues. Germline CDR1 is DFQATT and CDR2 is SNEGSKA (reference sequence). The V end was cut by 0 bases, the J end by 4 bases, with 18 bases between. CDR3 in DNA: TGCAGTGCTAGAGATCCGGAGGGTCGCGTATTCACTGAAGCTTTCTTT. It codes for CSARDPEGRVFTEAFF.

The sample holds many counts of this clonotype. This chain uses TRBV18 with TRBJ2-1; 7 nucleotides agree with TRBD1. The J segment lost 3 bases and the V segment lost 5 bases, leaving 4 bases of the junction unmatched. Looked up from germline, CDR1 is KGHSH and CDR2 is LQKENI. This CDR3 is 14 amino acids long. The CDR3 sequence: CASSTRDSYNEQFF. In DNA form, the CDR3 reads TGTGCCAGCTCAACCCGGGACAGCTACAATGAGCAGTTCTTC.

As regards this clonotype: One end of the junction does not line up with germline, which may come from a read error. V is TRBV12-3 or TRBV12-4 and J is TRBJ1-2, with TRBD1 as a possible D gene (6 bases). CDR3 length: 13 residues. The CDR3 region is CASSSSGAYGYAF. DNA for the CDR3: TGTGCCAGCAGTTCCTCAGGGGCCTATGGCTACGCCTTC.

At least ten counts were recorded for this clonotype. The chain uses TRBV30 and TRBJ2-2; no clear D gene. CDR3 length: 14 amino acids. Germline CDR1 and CDR2: GTSNPN and SVGIG (reference sequence). Trimming took off 2 bases at V and 2 bases at J, with 9 bases between the two ends. In DNA, the CDR3 is TGTGCCTGGAGTCAGGTTCGTAACACCGGGGAGCTGTTTTTT. Amino acid sequence: CAWSQVRNTGELFF.

In its sample, this clonotype was seen many times. The V and J genes are TRBV12-3 or TRBV12-4 and TRBJ2-3, with 8 bases aligning to TRBD2. The V and J ends lost 6 bases and 1 base, in that order; junction bases with no gene match: 3. This CDR3 region has 14 residues. CDR3 DNA sequence: TGTGCCAGCAGACCAGCGGGGGGCACAGATACGCAGTATTTT. Protein: CASRPAGGTDTQYF.

The chain links TRBV30 to TRBJ2-7; 7 positions match TRBD2. This CDR3 has 11 residues. Germline V lookup: CDR1 GTSNPN, CDR2 SVGIG (reference sequence). DNA for the CDR3: TGTGCGGGAGGGACGTCTCGCGAGCAGTACTTC. Translation gives CAGGTSREQYF.

The gene calls are TRBV7-9 and TRBJ2-7; no reliable D call. CDR1 is SEHNR and CDR2 is FQNEAQ in the germline V gene (reference sequence). This CDR3 spans 15 amino acids. Trimming took 5 bases from V and 2 from J, leaving 16 bases between them. CDR3 bases: TGTGCCAGCAGCCCGAGTCAAGGTAGGCCCTACGAGCAGTACTTC. Protein sequence: CASSPSQGRPYEQYF.

The gene calls are TRBV7-2 and TRBJ2-7; perhaps TRBD1 as D (6 bases). The V end lost 1 base, the J end lost 2 bases, and 9 bases lay between the germline ends. The CDR3 runs 14 residues. Germline V lookup: CDR1 SGHTA, CDR2 FQGNSA. CDR3 residues: CASSLVGHPYEQYF. The DNA for the CDR3 is TGTGCCAGCAGCTTAGTGGGACATCCCTACGAGCAGTACTTC.

This clonotype was detected many times. The rearrangement links TRBV18 to TRBJ1-1, with 7 bases fitting TRBD1. V was clipped by 3 bases and J by 0 bases; unmatched bases: 4. This CDR3 is 15 amino acids long. Germline assignment: CDR1 KGHSH and CDR2 LQKENI. The CDR3 reads CASSPGQVMNTEAFF. CDR3 in DNA: TGTGCCAGCTCACCCGGACAGGTTATGAACACTGAAGCTTTCTTT.

The chain recombines TRBV29-1 with TRBJ2-7, with 10 bases aligning to TRBD2. Germline assignment: CDR1 SQVTM and CDR2 ANQGSEA. The trim removed 0 bases at V and 3 bases at J, leaving 5 bases unmatched. The length of the CDR3 is 15 residues. The CDR3 coding sequence is TGCAGCGTTGAAGAACCCGCTAGCGGGAGCTACGAGCAGTACTTC. It encodes CSVEEPASGSYEQYF.

In its sample, this clonotype was seen many times. The chain is built from TRBV3-1 and TRBJ1-2, with D perhaps matching TRBD1 (5 bases). Germline lookup yields CDR1 LGHDT and CDR2 YNNKEL (reference sequence). CDR3 length equals 13 residues. The V end lost 1 base, the J end lost 7 bases, and 10 bases lay between the germline ends. In DNA, the CDR3 is TGTGCCAGCAGCCAAGCAAAGGGGTCTGGCTACACCTTC. Translating gives CASSQAKGSGYTF.

This clonotype was found many times. The junction departs from germline at one end; a sequencing error may be responsible. The genes are TRBV5-1 and TRBJ2-7; D might be TRBD2 (5 bases). The CDR3 is 15 amino acids. Germline V gene data show CDR1 as SGHRS and CDR2 as YFSETQ. CDR3 sequence (DNA): TGCACCAGCAGCTTGGAGCCGGGAACTTCCTACGAGCAGTACTTC. This translates into CTSSLEPGTSYEQYF.

V gene TRBV9 combines with J gene TRBJ1-5; no reliable D call. Trimming took off 5 bases at V and 5 bases at J, with 14 bases between the two ends. The CDR3 covers 14 residues. Germline values: CDR1 SGDLS, CDR2 YYNGEE. The CDR3 DNA reads as TGTGCCAGCAGGTCTTCGGGAGTGGATCAGCCCCAGCATTTT. It codes for CASRSSGVDQPQHF.

This clonotype was counted at least ten times. This sequence joins TRBV12-3 or TRBV12-4 and TRBJ2-1, with 10 bases aligning to TRBD2. The CDR3 loop spans 19 amino acids. V lost 4 bases and J lost 0; bases outside the gene matches: 12. CDR3 in amino acids: CASSSPSPPSGSSYNEQFF. The DNA of the CDR3 is TGTGCCAGCAGTTCCCCTAGCCCTCCTAGCGGGAGCTCCTACAATGAGCAGTTCTTC.

This clonotype was observed a few times. The chain is built from TRBV28 and TRBJ2-2; possible D gene TRBD1, 6 bases. Between the trimmed V and J ends, which lost 6 bases and 0 bases, there was a span of 20 bases. CDR3 length equals 18 residues. Germline CDR1 MDHEN, CDR2 SYDVKM. The CDR3 nucleotides read TGTGCCAGCAGCTCACCCGGACAGTCGGGAACGAACACCGGGGAGCTGTTTTTT. It codes for CASSSPGQSGTNTGELFF.